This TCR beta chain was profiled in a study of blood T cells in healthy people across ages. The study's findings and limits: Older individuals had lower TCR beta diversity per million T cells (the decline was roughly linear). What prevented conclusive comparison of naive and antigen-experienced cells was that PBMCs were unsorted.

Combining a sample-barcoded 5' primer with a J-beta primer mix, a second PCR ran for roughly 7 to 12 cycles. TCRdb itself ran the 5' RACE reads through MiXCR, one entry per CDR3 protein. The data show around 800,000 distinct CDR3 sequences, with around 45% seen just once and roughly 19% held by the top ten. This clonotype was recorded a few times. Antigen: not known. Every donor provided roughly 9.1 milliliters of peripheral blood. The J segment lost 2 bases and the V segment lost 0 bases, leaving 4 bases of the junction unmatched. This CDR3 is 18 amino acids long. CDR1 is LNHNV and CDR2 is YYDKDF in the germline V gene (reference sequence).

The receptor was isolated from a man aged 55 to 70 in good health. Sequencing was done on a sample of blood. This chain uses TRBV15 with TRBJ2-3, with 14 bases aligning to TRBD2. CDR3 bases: TGTGCCACCAGCAGAGATCGGGGACTAGCGGGAGTCACAGATACGCAGTATTTT. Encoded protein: CATSRDRGLAGVTDTQYF.